This T cell receptor (beta chain) derives from a study of Ad26.COV2.S vaccination and SARS-CoV-2 variants. Regarding the study as a whole: Similar non-spike TCR breadth was observed in recipients of vaccine and of placebo.

Described treatment: 19 received Ad26.COV2.S at low or high dose, single or two shots; 5 received placebo; per-sample allocation not given. Day 63 after the first vaccine or placebo injection was the time point for sampling. The CDR3 loop spans 16 amino acids. CDR1 and CDR2 (germline): SGHTA, FQGNSA. The trim removed 5 bases at V and 0 bases at J, leaving 6 bases unmatched. The method was immunoSEQ multiplex PCR; TCRdb's version includes in-frame clones alone and lacks a portion of them. The sample carries around 250,000 clones, around 87% recorded once. This clone was picked up one time. The antigen is undetermined.

This receptor was identified in a person aged 18-60 years who received the Ad26.COV2.S COVID-19 vaccine or a placebo. Sequences were derived from peripheral blood, sampled in a trial of Ad26.COV2.S vaccine versus placebo. The genes are TRBV7-2 and TRBJ2-3, with 9 bases fitting TRBD2. The chain's CDR3 is CASSPRLADSTDTQYF. In nucleotides, the CDR3 is TGTGCCAGCAGCCCTCGACTAGCGGACAGCACAGATACGCAGTATTTT.